The 26 T cell receptor beta chains presented below share a single source sample, sequenced in a study of high-grade serous ovarian cancer treatment subgroups (dated by TCRdb to about 2021). The library was produced with the immunoSEQ multiplex PCR assay. TCRdb retrieved this table from immuneACCESS and kept in-frame rearrangements only. Not all clones are present; in checked studies, unresolved V genes account for under half, and no reason is known for the remainder. The sample records 30,000 to 40,000 clones, around 80% of which are singletons. The ten largest clones capture about 3% of the sample. Tumor samples were collected prior to definitive surgery or chemotherapy. The sequenced material came from tumor tissue. All receptors derive from a human donor with high-grade serous ovarian cancer.

By share of the sample, this clone is large. The gene calls are TRBV6-5 and TRBJ2-7; 9 bases agree with TRBD2. With 10 bases clipped from V and 4 bases from J, the junction kept 8 bases outside the gene matches. In germline, CDR1 is MNHEY, CDR2 SVGAGI. The CDR3 sequence is 13 residues long. The CDR3 sequence: CAIARREGYEQYF. As DNA, the CDR3 is TGTGCCATCGCTAGGCGGGAGGGTTACGAGCAGTACTTC.

V usage is TRBV6-1 and J usage is TRBJ2-7; D is perhaps TRBD2 (6 bases). Trimming stripped 7 bases from V and 3 bases from J, with 19 bases between. Germline lookup yields CDR1 MNHNS and CDR2 SASEGT. The CDR3 is made up of 15 amino acids. The CDR3 DNA sequence: TGTGCCAGCATGTTCCGGGGGTCAACGTTCTACGAGCAGTACTTC. As protein: CASMFRGSTFYEQYF.

This clone was seen just once. The chain uses TRBV19 and TRBJ2-2; D assignment may be TRBD1 or TRBD2 (6 bases each). V was cut by 2 bases and J by 5 bases, with 21 bases left in between. CDR3 length: 18 amino acids. Looked up from germline, CDR1 is LNHDA and CDR2 is SQIVND (reference sequence). The chain's CDR3 is CASSINQGRGWITGELFF. CDR3 DNA sequence: TGTGCCAGTAGTATAAACCAGGGGCGGGGTTGGATAACCGGGGAGCTGTTTTTT.

The rearrangement links TRBV14 to TRBJ2-3; D is unresolved. The CDR3 has 13 residues. The germline V gene encodes CDR1 SGHDN and CDR2 FVKESK. The V end lost 1 base, the J end lost 5 bases, and 7 bases lay between the germline ends. As DNA, the CDR3 is TGTGCCAGCAGCCAAGGGGGTGGAGATACGCAGTATTTT. Amino acids: CASSQGGGDTQYF.

This clone was counted between two and nine times. The CDR3: CAWNGGHYGYTF. In nucleotides, the CDR3 is TGTGCCTGGAATGGGGGGCACTATGGCTACACCTTC. The rearrangement links TRBV30 to TRBJ1-2; possible D gene TRBD1, 6 bases. The CDR3 sequence is 12 residues long. Germline V gene lookup returns CDR1 GTSNPN and CDR2 SVGIG (reference sequence). The V gene lost 4 bases and the J gene lost 3 bases, with 9 bases spanning the gap.

V and J are TRBV10-3 and TRBJ1-4; D perhaps matches TRBD1 (5 bases). V lost 7 bases and J lost 5, with 20 bases in between. Germline CDR1 is ENHRY and CDR2 is SYGVKD. The CDR3 spans 16 residues. The CDR3 sequence is CAIIYGGMKLNEKLFF. CDR3 coding DNA: TGTGCCATCATTTACGGGGGGATGAAGCTCAATGAAAAACTGTTTTTT.

The CDR3 coding sequence is TGTGCCAGCAGTTTAATGGTGAATTCTAACTATGGCTACACCTTC. The encoded protein is CASSLMVNSNYGYTF. The chain links TRBV27 to TRBJ1-2; D uncertain. The ends were cut back, 2 bases at V and 0 bases at J, with 10 bases in the middle. CDR3 size: 15 residues. In germline, CDR1 is MNHEY, CDR2 SMNVEV (reference sequence).

The rearrangement uses TRBV7-2 and TRBJ1-2; 7 nucleotides align to TRBD1. This CDR3 comprises 14 residues. Unmatched junction bases numbered 6, after V lost 5 bases and J lost 3 bases. Germline V lookup: CDR1 SGHTA, CDR2 FQGNSA. CDR3 DNA: TGTGCCAGCAGCCCCCGGGACAGAGACTATGGCTACACCTTC. This codes for CASSPRDRDYGYTF.

In this sample, this clone turned up once. The chain carries TRBV7-2 and TRBJ2-5, with D maybe TRBD1 (5 bases). CDR3 length equals 14 residues. The germline CDR1 and CDR2 sequences are SGHTA and FQGNSA. V lost 1 base to trimming and J lost 6 bases, with 12 bases between them. In nucleotides, the CDR3 is TGTGCCAGCAGCTTAGGTCAGGGAAGTCAGACCCAGTACTTC. Residues: CASSLGQGSQTQYF. The full variable domain, its missing parts supplied by reference TRBV7-2 and TRBJ2-5, is GAGVSQSPSNKVTEKGKDVELRCDPISGHTALYWYRQSLGQGLEFLIYFQGNSAPDKSGLPSDRFSAERTGGSVSTLTIQRTQQEDSAVYLCASSLGQGSQTQYFGPGTRLLVL.

The rearrangement links TRBV4-1 to TRBJ2-5; D may be TRBD2 (6 bases). The ends were cut back, 1 base at V and 5 bases at J, with 14 bases in the middle. There are 15 residues in the CDR3. Germline CDR1 is MGHRA and CDR2 is YSYEKL. CDR3 nucleotide sequence: TGCGCCAGCAGCCAAGGGAAACTAGCCCGGGAGACCCAGTACTTC. Amino acids: CASSQGKLARETQYF.

The CDR3 DNA follows: TGTGCCAGCAGCGACTCCGGGACCCGAGAGCTCCAGCATTTT. Its protein is CASSDSGTRELQHF. The chain combines TRBV5-4 with TRBJ1-5; maybe TRBD1 (5 bases). Germline CDR1 SGHNT, CDR2 YYREEE (reference sequence). The CDR3 loop spans 14 amino acids. The ends were cut back, 4 bases at V and 12 bases at J, with 20 bases in the middle.

The chain joins TRBV7-9 to TRBJ1-2; D may be TRBD1 (5 bases). The CDR3 sequence is 16 residues long. Per germline, CDR1 SEHNR and CDR2 FQNEAQ (reference sequence). V gave up 2 bases and J gave up 1 base, with 14 bases separating them. CDR3 in DNA: TGTGCCAGCAGCTTACAGGGTAGGGAGGGTAACTATGGCTACACCTTC. Translated, it gives CASSLQGREGNYGYTF.

This chain uses TRBV18 with TRBJ1-1, with D unresolved. This CDR3 contains 12 residues. V gave up 4 bases and J gave up 4 bases, with 7 bases separating them. Germline V gene data show CDR1 as KGHSH and CDR2 as LQKENI. CDR3 sequence reads: CASSRGGTEAFF. The CDR3 DNA reads as TGTGCCAGCTCACGGGGTGGCACTGAAGCTTTCTTT.

The chain combines TRBV11-2 with TRBJ2-3; 8 bases fit TRBD2. Germline values: CDR1 SGHAT, CDR2 FQNNGV. The CDR3 has 16 amino acids. The V gene end was trimmed by 5 bases and the J gene end by 4 bases; junction bases not matched to a gene: 11. The CDR3 sequence: CASSPGREAVPDTQYF. CDR3 in DNA: TGTGCCAGCAGCCCGGGGCGGGAGGCGGTTCCAGATACGCAGTATTTT.

This clone was found a few times. V is TRBV5-8 and J is TRBJ2-7, with a possible D match to TRBD1 (5 bases). CDR1 SGHTS and CDR2 YDEGEE come from the germline V gene. Trimming cost V 5 bases and J 0 bases, with 9 bases left between them. This CDR3 region has 13 residues. CDR3 residues: CASSLRASYEQYF. As DNA, the CDR3 is TGTGCCAGCAGTCTCAGGGCCTCCTACGAGCAGTACTTC.

The chain couples TRBV7-9 to TRBJ2-2, with TRBD2 identical over 7 bases. This CDR3 spans 14 amino acids. The junction had 7 bases not matched to a gene; V was cut back by 4 bases and J by 8 bases. The germline gives CDR1 SEHNR, CDR2 FQNEAQ (reference sequence). DNA of the CDR3: TGTGCCAGCAGCTCTAAAGCGGGAACAGGGGAGCTGTTTTTT. Encoded protein: CASSSKAGTGELFF.

This clone was recorded only once. This chain links TRBV9 with TRBJ2-7; 9 nucleotides match TRBD2. This CDR3 spans 14 amino acids. Germline V lookup: CDR1 SGDLS, CDR2 YYNGEE. V lost 4 bases, J lost 1 base, and 3 bases stayed unmatched. The CDR3 is CASSTAGGSYEQYF. The CDR3 bases are TGTGCCAGCAGCACCGCGGGAGGGTCCTACGAGCAGTACTTC. The full variable domain, completed using reference TRBV9 and TRBJ2-7, is DSGVTQTPKHLITATGQRVTLRCSPRSGDLSVYWYQQSLDQGLQFLIQYYNGEERAKGNILERFSAQQFPDLHSELNLSSLELGDSALYFCASSTAGGSYEQYFGPGTRLTVT.

The chain is built from TRBV28 and TRBJ1-2; TRBD1 matches at 7 bases. V was pared by 3 bases and J by 5 bases, with 9 bases of the junction left unmatched. The CDR3 runs 15 residues. Germline CDR1 MDHEN, CDR2 SYDVKM. Here the CDR3 DNA reads TGTGCCAGCAGTTTTCCAGCCGGACAGGAGTATGGCTACACCTTC. Protein sequence: CASSFPAGQEYGYTF.

The V gene is TRBV16, the J gene TRBJ2-3; 7 nucleotides match TRBD1. Looked up from germline, CDR1 is KGHSY and CDR2 is FQNENV. This CDR3 is built from 16 residues. The V gene end was trimmed by 2 bases and the J gene end by 2 bases; junction bases not matched to a gene: 7. The CDR3 here is CASSQERTGDTDTQYF. The CDR3 bases are TGTGCCAGCAGCCAAGAGAGGACAGGAGACACAGATACGCAGTATTTT.

DNA for the CDR3: TGTGCCAGCAGCTCCCGAGTCGAGCGGGAGAGGGGATCAAGGGCAGATACGCAGTATTTT. Amino acid sequence: CASSSRVERERGSRADTQYF. The chain is built from TRBV7-3 and TRBJ2-3, with 8 bases lining up with TRBD2. Losses at the gene ends were 4 bases for V and 4 bases for J; bases not matched to a gene: 22. The V gene's germline CDR1 is SGHTA and CDR2 FQGTGA. The CDR3 sequence is 20 residues long.

The V and J genes are TRBV28 and TRBJ2-3, with D perhaps TRBD1 or TRBD2 (6 bases each). Looked up from germline, CDR1 is MDHEN and CDR2 is SYDVKM. Trimming removed 9 bases from V and 2 bases from J, with 18 bases in between. The CDR3 is made up of 15 amino acids. CDR3 nucleotides: TGTGCCAGTGAAAGGGGGGAGGACTACACAGATACGCAGTATTTT. Residues: CASERGEDYTDTQYF. Together with reference TRBV28 and TRBJ2-3, the CDR3 gives the full variable domain: DVKVTQSSRYLVKRTGEKVFLECVQDMDHENMFWYRQDPGLGLRLIYFSYDVKMKEKGDIPEGYSVSREKKERFSLILESASTNQTSMYLCASERGEDYTDTQYFGPGTRLTVL.

The chain employs TRBV13 and TRBJ2-1; unclear D gene. Trimming pared 1 base from V and 6 bases from J, leaving 16 bases between. From germline, CDR1 is PRHDT and CDR2 FYEKMQ (reference sequence). The CDR3 spans 16 residues. The CDR3 region is CASSLVDGFLGNEQFF. CDR3 nucleotide sequence: TGTGCCAGCAGCTTAGTAGATGGGTTTTTAGGCAATGAGCAGTTCTTC.

The chain couples TRBV27 to TRBJ2-7; 7 positions match TRBD1. CDR3 length equals 16 residues. Trimming at V came to 4 bases and at J to 0 bases, leaving 9 bases not matched to a gene. Germline V CDR1 and CDR2: MNHEY, SMNVEV (reference sequence). Here the CDR3 reads CASSYTGTANSYEQYF. The CDR3 region has the DNA TGTGCCAGCAGTTATACCGGGACAGCAAACTCCTACGAGCAGTACTTC.

V and J are TRBV29-1 and TRBJ2-5; D gene unclear. V lost 4 bases and J 3 bases, leaving 12 bases between the germline ends. In germline, CDR1 is SQVTM, CDR2 ANQGSEA. This CDR3 has 13 amino acids. CDR3 protein: CSVVIDREETQYF. The CDR3 DNA sequence: TGCAGCGTTGTGATTGATAGAGAAGAGACCCAGTACTTC.

This chain joins TRBV19 and TRBJ2-1; 7 nucleotides align to TRBD2. The trim removed 1 base at V and 6 bases at J, leaving 9 bases unmatched. The CDR3 sequence is 16 residues long. Germline V CDR1 and CDR2: LNHDA, SQIVND (reference sequence). The CDR3 here is CASSIVGEGRGNEQFF. The CDR3 DNA reads TGTGCCAGTAGTATAGTGGGGGAGGGCCGGGGCAATGAGCAGTTCTTC. Supplemented by reference TRBV19 and TRBJ2-1, the full variable domain reads DGGITQSPKYLFRKEGQNVTLSCEQNLNHDAMYWYRQDPGQGLRLIYYSQIVNDFQKGDIAEGYSVSREKKESFPLTVTSAQKNPTAFYLCASSIVGEGRGNEQFFGPGTRLTVL.

The gene calls are TRBV6-5 and TRBJ2-7; D is possibly TRBD1 or TRBD2 (5 bases each). The CDR3 sequence is 14 residues long. V was pared by 7 bases and J by 2 bases, with 15 bases between. The V gene's germline CDR1 is MNHEY and CDR2 SVGAGI. In DNA form, the CDR3 reads TGTGCCAGCAATGAGGGGCAATTTCCCTACGAGCAGTACTTC. Its protein product is CASNEGQFPYEQYF.